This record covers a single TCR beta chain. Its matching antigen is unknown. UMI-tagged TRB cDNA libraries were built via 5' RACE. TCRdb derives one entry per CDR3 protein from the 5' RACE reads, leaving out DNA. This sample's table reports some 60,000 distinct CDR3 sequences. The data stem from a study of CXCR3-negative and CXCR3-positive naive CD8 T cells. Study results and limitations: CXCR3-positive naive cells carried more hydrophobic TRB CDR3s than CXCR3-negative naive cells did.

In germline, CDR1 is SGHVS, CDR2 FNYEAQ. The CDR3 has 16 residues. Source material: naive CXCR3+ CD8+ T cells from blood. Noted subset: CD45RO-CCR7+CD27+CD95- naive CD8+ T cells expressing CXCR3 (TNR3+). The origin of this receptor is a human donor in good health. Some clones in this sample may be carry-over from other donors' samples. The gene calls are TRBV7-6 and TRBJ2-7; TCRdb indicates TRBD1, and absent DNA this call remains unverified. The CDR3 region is CASSSSRGPDSYEQYF.